The 13 T cell receptor beta chains reported below all come from one sample, sequenced in a study of T cells in Graves' hyperthyroidism and ophthalmopathy. RNA transcripts gave rise to amplified TCR beta CDR3 regions. Initially, a first-round RT-PCR of the TCR CDR3 employed the HTBI primer set. TCRdb redid the calling of the multiplex PCR reads with MiXCR, one entry per CDR3 protein. The data contain 560,000 or so distinct CDR3 sequences, about 20% of them singletons. What was sequenced was blood. The receptor set was obtained from a man in his forties or fifties with Graves' ophthalmopathy.

V usage is TRBV6-2 or TRBV6-3 and J usage is TRBJ2-7, with TRBD2 as a possible D gene (5 bases). The CDR3 spans 14 residues. Trimming pared 8 bases from V and 3 bases from J, leaving 17 bases between. Germline lookup yields CDR1 MNHEY and CDR2 SVGEGT. Here the CDR3 DNA reads TGTGCCAGCGGCGGCCAAGGTCGGGACTACGAGCAGTACTTC. Protein sequence: CASGGQGRDYEQYF.

As for this clonotype: A much larger clone differs from this one at a single base, so this may be a read error. CDR3 DNA: TGTGCCAGGAGCTTAGTGGGGGGACAGCCCCAGCATTTT. Its translation is CARSLVGGQPQHF. The chain links TRBV7-2 to TRBJ1-5; perhaps TRBD1 as D (5 bases). The CDR3 has 13 residues. Germline V lookup: CDR1 SGHTA, CDR2 FQGNSA.

The V gene is TRBV5-1, the J gene TRBJ1-3; D may be TRBD1 (6 bases). The CDR3 has 15 amino acids. V was trimmed by 4 bases and J by 4 bases, leaving 15 bases between them. The germline gives CDR1 SGHRS, CDR2 YFSETQ. The CDR3 nucleotides read TGCGCCAGCAGCCCTGACAGGCCAGGAGGAAACACCATATATTTT. Translated: CASSPDRPGGNTIYF. Full variable domain (remainder filled in from reference TRBV5-1 and TRBJ1-3): KAGVTQTPRYLIKTRGQQVTLSCSPISGHRSVSWYQQTPGQGLQFLFEYFSETQRNKGNFPGRFSGRQFSNSRSEMNVSTLELGDSALYLCASSPDRPGGNTIYFGEGSWLTVV.

This chain connects TRBV12-5 to TRBJ2-7; D might be TRBD1 (5 bases). CDR3 length: 15 residues. V shed 6 bases and J shed 4 bases, with 19 bases lying between them. Germline V CDR1 and CDR2: LGHNT, FRNRAP. The CDR3 here is CASGRTNFQGYEQYF. In DNA form, the CDR3 reads TGTGCTAGTGGACGAACCAACTTTCAGGGATACGAGCAGTACTTC.

This clonotype has at least ten counts. V usage is TRBV2 and J usage is TRBJ1-5; tentative D call: TRBD1 (6 bases). The V end was cut by 7 bases, the J end by 1 base, with 14 bases between. Per the germline V gene, CDR1 is SNHLY and CDR2 is FYNNEI. This CDR3 spans 15 amino acids. The CDR3 loop reads CASNERQASNQPQHF. In DNA form, the CDR3 reads TGTGCCAGCAACGAACGACAGGCCAGCAATCAGCCCCAGCATTTT.

In its sample, this clonotype was seen a few times. The V and J genes are TRBV3-1 and TRBJ2-1; D is unresolved. CDR1 is LGHDT, CDR2 YNNKEL, per germline (reference sequence). V was pared by 0 bases and J by 8 bases, with 5 bases between. This CDR3 has 12 amino acids. CDR3 protein: CASSQEIYEQFF. As DNA, the CDR3 is TGTGCCAGCAGCCAAGAAATATATGAGCAGTTCTTC.

This clonotype has just one count. This chain links TRBV29-1 with TRBJ1-1, with D possibly matching TRBD1 (6 bases). This CDR3 contains 15 residues. V was pared by 8 bases and J by 0 bases, with 19 bases between. Germline CDR1 is SQVTM and CDR2 is ANQGSEA. Here the CDR3 reads CSSSGTNRMNTEAFF. CDR3 bases: TGCAGCTCCTCCGGGACAAATCGGATGAACACTGAAGCTTTCTTT.

This clonotype was counted many times. This rearrangement joins TRBV6-1 to TRBJ1-5; no clear D. V was trimmed by 6 bases and J by 4 bases, leaving 16 bases between them. Germline V gene lookup returns CDR1 MNHNS and CDR2 SASEGT. The CDR3 has 15 residues. This CDR3 is CASRADTFGNQPQHF. The CDR3 coding sequence is TGTGCCAGCAGAGCCGACACTTTCGGTAATCAGCCCCAGCATTTT.

This clonotype showed up many times. The chain couples TRBV28 to TRBJ1-4; no firm D call. This CDR3 comprises 15 residues. Germline CDR1 reads MDHEN; CDR2 reads SYDVKM. The germline V and J ends were trimmed by 6 bases and 7 bases, with 18 bases remaining between them. In nucleotides, the CDR3 is TGTGCCAGCAGCTCCCCCGGCCTTCTTACTGAAAAACTGTTTTTT. Residues: CASSSPGLLTEKLFF.

The table lists this clonotype with many counts. The chain uses TRBV7-3 and TRBJ2-7; D remains unclear. Germline assignment: CDR1 SGHTA and CDR2 FQGTGA. V was trimmed by 3 bases and J by 2 bases, leaving 8 bases between them. This CDR3 is 13 amino acids long. DNA for the CDR3: TGTGCCAGCAGCTTGGTGACAACCTACGAGCAGTACTTC. The encoded protein is CASSLVTTYEQYF.

This clonotype was seen a few times. V is TRBV7-3 and J is TRBJ1-1; a possible D gene is TRBD1 (5 bases). This CDR3 spans 13 amino acids. CDR1 SGHTA and CDR2 FQGTGA come from the germline V gene. V lost 10 bases, J lost 1 base, and 13 bases lay in between. The CDR3 is CATSAGRNTEAFF. The CDR3 DNA reads as TGTGCCACCTCGGCAGGGCGGAACACTGAAGCTTTCTTT.

At least ten counts were recorded for this clonotype. As DNA, the CDR3 is TGCAGTGCCACGGGACTAGCGGGAGTTAGATTGCGAGATACGCAGTATTTT. Its protein product is CSATGLAGVRLRDTQYF. This rearrangement joins TRBV20-1 to TRBJ2-3; 14 bases fit TRBD2. From germline, CDR1 is DFQATT and CDR2 SNEGSKA (reference sequence). The trim removed 6 bases at V and 5 bases at J, leaving 13 bases unmatched. This CDR3 has 17 amino acids.

The chain couples TRBV7-2 to TRBJ1-2; 7 positions match TRBD1. CDR1 SGHTA and CDR2 FQGNSA come from the germline V gene. The ends lost 5 bases at V and 4 bases at J; junction bases unmatched: 10. CDR3 length: 15 residues. The DNA of the CDR3 is TGTGCCAGCAGCCCTATCGCACAGGGGAGCTATGGCTACACCTTC. It yields the protein CASSPIAQGSYGYTF. The entire variable domain, with the rest obtained from reference TRBV7-2 and TRBJ1-2, is as follows: GAGVSQSPSNKVTEKGKDVELRCDPISGHTALYWYRQSLGQGLEFLIYFQGNSAPDKSGLPSDRFSAERTGGSVSTLTIQRTQQEDSAVYLCASSPIAQGSYGYTFGSGTRLTVV.